The TCR beta chain described here comes from a study of blood T cell repertoires in COVID-19. Study in general: The United States, Italy and Spain were the sources of the acute and convalescent COVID-19 samples. PBMCs, B-cell-depleted T cells, or T cells were the source of the cDNA or gDNA that made up the material.

Per the study methods: The authors estimated nucleated cell counts from reference gene primer amplification. Generated by immunoSEQ multiplex PCR, the TCRdb table keeps only in-frame clones and is missing some. That table supplies the V and J calls and clone size; D and trimming were determined from the DNA. Altogether fewer than 250,000 clones are present, 80% to 85% being singletons, with the ten largest covering around 21%. Trimming left V 2 bases short and J 3 bases short, with 19 bases between. The V gene's germline CDR1 is SGHTA and CDR2 FQGNSA. The CDR3 consists of 17 residues. This clone has only one observation.

The V call is TRBV7-2, the J call TRBJ1-2; D might be TRBD1 (5 bases). Sequenced: peripheral blood. This TCR was recovered from a human donor in a cohort sampled during active COVID-19. The CDR3 DNA reads as TGTGCCAGCAGCTTATACCGCGAGGGGAGGGACTACTATGGCTACACCTTC. Translated, it gives CASSLYREGRDYYGYTF.